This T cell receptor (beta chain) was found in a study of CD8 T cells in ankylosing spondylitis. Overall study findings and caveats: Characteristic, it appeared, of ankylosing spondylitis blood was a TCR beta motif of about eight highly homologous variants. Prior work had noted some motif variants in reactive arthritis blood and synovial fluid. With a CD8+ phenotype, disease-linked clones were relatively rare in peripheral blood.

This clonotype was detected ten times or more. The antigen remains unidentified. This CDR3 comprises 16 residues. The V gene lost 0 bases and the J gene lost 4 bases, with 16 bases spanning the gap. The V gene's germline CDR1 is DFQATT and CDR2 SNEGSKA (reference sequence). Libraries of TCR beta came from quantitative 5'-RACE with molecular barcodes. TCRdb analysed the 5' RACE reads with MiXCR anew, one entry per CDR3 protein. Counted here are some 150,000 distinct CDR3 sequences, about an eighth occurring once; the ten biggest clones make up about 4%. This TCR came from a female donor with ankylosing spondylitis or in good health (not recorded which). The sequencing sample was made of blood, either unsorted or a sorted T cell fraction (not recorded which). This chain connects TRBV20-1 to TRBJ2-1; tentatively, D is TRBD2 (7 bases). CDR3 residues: CSARDLRGREYNEQFF. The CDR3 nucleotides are TGCAGTGCTAGAGATCTAAGGGGGAGGGAGTACAATGAGCAGTTCTTC.